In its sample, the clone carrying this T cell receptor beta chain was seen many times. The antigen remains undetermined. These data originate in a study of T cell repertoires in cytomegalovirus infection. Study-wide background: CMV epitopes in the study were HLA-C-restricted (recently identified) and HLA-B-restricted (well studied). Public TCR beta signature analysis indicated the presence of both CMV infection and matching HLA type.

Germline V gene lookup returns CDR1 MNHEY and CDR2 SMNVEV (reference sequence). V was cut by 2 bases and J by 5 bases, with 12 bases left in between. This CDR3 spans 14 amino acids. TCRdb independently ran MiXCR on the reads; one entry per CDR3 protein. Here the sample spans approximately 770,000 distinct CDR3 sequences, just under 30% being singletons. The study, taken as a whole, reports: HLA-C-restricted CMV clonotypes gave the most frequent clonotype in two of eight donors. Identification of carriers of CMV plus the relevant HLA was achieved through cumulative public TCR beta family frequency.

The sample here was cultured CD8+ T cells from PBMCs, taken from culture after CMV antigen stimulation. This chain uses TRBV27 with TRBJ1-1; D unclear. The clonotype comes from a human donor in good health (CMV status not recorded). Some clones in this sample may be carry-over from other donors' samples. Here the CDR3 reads CASSLIVGVTEAFF. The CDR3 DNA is TGTGCCAGCAGTTTAATTGTTGGGGTTACTGAAGCTTTCTTT.